A single sample is the source of the 2 T cell receptor beta chains below, sequenced in a study of sequential checkpoint blockade in melanoma. Some clones are missing from TCRdb's copy, which holds only in-frame ones; the method was immunoSEQ multiplex PCR. The data hold fewer than 7,000 clones, with approximately 54% observed a single time. Treatment indicated: randomized to nivolumab then ipilimumab (arm A) or the reverse (arm B). The input for sequencing was CD8+ T cells sorted from blood (inferred from file names), taken from a patient given nivolumab and ipilimumab in sequence. The source is a human donor with melanoma.

In DNA form, the CDR3 reads TGCGCCAGCAGGACGGGACAGAGGAACACTGAAGCTTTCTTT. Translated: CASRTGQRNTEAFF. This chain links TRBV5-1 with TRBJ1-1; 7 bases match TRBD1. V lost 5 bases and J lost 1; bases outside the gene matches: 5. CDR3 length equals 14 residues. Per germline, CDR1 SGHRS and CDR2 YFSETQ.

The chain uses TRBV29-1 and TRBJ2-5; a weak D match, TRBD2 (6 bases). The V end was cut by 0 bases, the J end by 0 bases, with 14 bases between. In germline, CDR1 is SQVTM, CDR2 ANQGSEA. CDR3 length: 16 amino acids. As DNA, the CDR3 is TGCAGCGTTGAAGATGGATCGGGGGTGTACCAAGAGACCCAGTACTTC. Amino acid sequence: CSVEDGSGVYQETQYF.